What follows is one TCR beta chain and its context. Its target is unknown. Likely unrecorded immune exposures existed in these nominally healthy donors. The data were taken from a study of cytomegalovirus exposure and HLA in healthy donors. Overall study findings and caveats: A later analysis showed HLA-associated TCR beta chains outstripping equally common others in clonal expansion.

Germline loops: CDR1 SGHTA, CDR2 FQGNSA. The length of the CDR3 is 16 residues. Trimming removed 8 bases from V and 4 bases from J, with 20 bases in between. The study ran its PCR with 60 Vbeta and 13 Jbeta primers. Clones were read by immunoSEQ multiplex PCR, and TCRdb kept only the in-frame ones, dropping some. The sample carries 120,000 to 150,000 clones, more than 70% recorded once. The TCR comes from a man aged 35-49 years in good health and CMV-seronegative. The V and J genes are TRBV7-2 and TRBJ2-2; weak D call: TRBD2 (7 bases). Specimen: PBMCs. The CDR3 DNA is TGTGCCAGCCTCCTAGGGGGGGGTTACGGCACCGGGGAGCTGTTTTTT. Its protein product is CASLLGGGYGTGELFF.